These T cell receptor beta chains were read from a single sample in a study of blood T cells in healthy people across ages. TCRdb fed the 5' RACE reads into MiXCR, producing one record per CDR3 protein. The sample gives hundreds of thousands of distinct CDR3 sequences, 52% of which show up once; 13% is in the top ten. The sequencing input was blood. The receptors were sampled from a woman older than 75 in good health. Both conserved end residues are part of each CDR3. A D gene is named only where the DNA matches it firmly. Size is omitted from some rows. Given values are once, few, many or a class for expanded clones.

cdr3_nt,cdr3_aa,d_call,v_call,clone_size,j_call
TGTGCCAGCAGCTTACGGGTAGGGAATGCCGAGCAGTACTTC,CASSLRVGNAEQYF,.,TRBV7-9,few,TRBJ2-7
TGTGCCAGCAGTTACTCGACAGTTTCTCAAGAGACCCAGTACTTC,CASSYSTVSQETQYF,.,TRBV6-2/TRBV6-3,many,TRBJ2-5
TGCAGTGCAACAACCGGGACCTCCGCGGGCTACACCTTC,CSATTGTSAGYTF,.,TRBV20-1,many,TRBJ1-2
TGTGCCTGGAGTGTCAGCAGCGAAAAACTGTTTTTT,CAWSVSSEKLFF,.,TRBV30,.,TRBJ1-4
TGTGCCAGCAGTAGTCGACAGGGGGCCTACGAGCAGTACTTC,CASSSRQGAYEQYF,TRBD1,TRBV6-2/TRBV6-3,.,TRBJ2-7
TGTGCCAGCAACCTCGGACTAGCGGGGGGCACCTACGAGCAGTACTTC,CASNLGLAGGTYEQYF,TRBD2,TRBV12-3/TRBV12-4,.,TRBJ2-7
TGCGCCAGCAGCTTTTCTAGCGGGAGGGCCTTTGATACGCAGTATTTT,CASSFSSGRAFDTQYF,TRBD2,TRBV5-1,many,TRBJ2-3
TGTGCCAGCAGCCCGGACATTTGGTCGGTTAGCAATCAGCCCCAGCATTTT,CASSPDIWSVSNQPQHF,.,TRBV5-5,many,TRBJ1-5
TGTGCCAGCAGCCAAGAATGGGGGGCTGAGTCCAAAAACATTCAGTACTTC,CASSQEWGAESKNIQYF,.,TRBV3-1,many,TRBJ2-4
TGTGCCAGCAGCTCACATCGTGTGCATGAGCAGTTCTTC,CASSSHRVHEQFF,.,TRBV7-2,.,TRBJ2-1
TGTGCCAGCAAGGAGGACGGTAACACTGAAGCTTTCTTT,CASKEDGNTEAFF,.,TRBV6-2/TRBV6-3,once,TRBJ1-1
TGCAGCGTTGATTGGACAGACGATCAGCCCCAGCATTTT,CSVDWTDDQPQHF,.,TRBV29-1,.,TRBJ1-5
TGTGCCAGCAGGACTAACTGGGACACTGAAGCTTTCTTT,CASRTNWDTEAFF,.,TRBV12-3/TRBV12-4,many,TRBJ1-1
TGTGCCAGCAGCGTTTCTTCAGGGAACAATCAGCCCCAGCATTTT,CASSVSSGNNQPQHF,.,TRBV9,.,TRBJ1-5
TGCAGTGCTTCCGGACTAGCGGGAGGCAATGAGCAGTTCTTC,CSASGLAGGNEQFF,TRBD2,TRBV20-1,many,TRBJ2-1
TGTGCCAGCAGTTTAAGACCCGGGGACAATGAGCAGTTCTTC,CASSLRPGDNEQFF,.,TRBV27,few,TRBJ2-1
TGTGCCAGCAATTACTCTACAGTGGGAGGCTACACCTTC,CASNYSTVGGYTF,.,TRBV6-5,.,TRBJ1-2
TGCAGCGTCGGCGGGACAGTAGGGAATGAAAAACTGTTTTTT,CSVGGTVGNEKLFF,TRBD1,TRBV29-1,.,TRBJ1-4
TGTGCCAGCAGTTTTATGGGACAGGAGTCTGGGGCCAACGTCCTGACTTTC,CASSFMGQESGANVLTF,TRBD1,TRBV12-3/TRBV12-4,.,TRBJ2-6
TGTGCCAGCAGATCCCTCAGAGACAGCGGAAGCAATCAGCCCCAGTATTTT,CASRSLRDSGSNQPQYF,.,TRBV2,.,TRBJ2-3
TGCGCCAGCAGCCATCCCCGGGCCAACTTCGCAGATACGCAGTATTTT,CASSHPRANFADTQYF,.,TRBV4-1,many,TRBJ2-3
TGTGCCAGCAGCTTAGCGGACAGTGCTAATGAAAAACTGTTTTTT,CASSLADSANEKLFF,.,TRBV7-2,.,TRBJ1-4
TGTGCCAGCAGTTCACAGTCTGGGGCTACGCAGTATTTT,CASSSQSGATQYF,.,TRBV7-9,few,TRBJ2-3
TGTGCCGGGGTGAATGAGCAGTTCTTC,CAGVNEQFF,.,TRBV6-4,many,TRBJ2-1
TGTGCCAGCAGCCGGACAGGGATTGAAGCTTTCTTT,CASSRTGIEAFF,TRBD1,TRBV3-1,few,TRBJ1-1
TGTGCCATCAGTGGTCAACGACCCGGGCGCCAGAACTATGGCTACACCTTC,CAISGQRPGRQNYGYTF,.,TRBV10-3,.,TRBJ1-2
TGTGCCAGCAGCGTAGGGGACAGACCCACCGGGGAGCTGTTTTTT,CASSVGDRPTGELFF,TRBD1,TRBV9,.,TRBJ2-2
TGTGCCAGCAGCGGGGGGCCCTACAATGAGCAGTTCTTC,CASSGGPYNEQFF,.,TRBV5-6,few,TRBJ2-1
TGTGCCATCAGTGAGGGAAGTCAGAATTCACCCCTCCACTTT,CAISEGSQNSPLHF,.,TRBV10-3,.,TRBJ1-6
TGTGCCACCCTGGGGCAGGTCACAGATACGCAGTATTTT,CATLGQVTDTQYF,.,TRBV6-2/TRBV6-3,.,TRBJ2-3
TGTGCCAGCAGTTACTCGTGGAACACTGAAGCTTTCTTT,CASSYSWNTEAFF,.,TRBV6-5,many,TRBJ1-1
TGTGCCAGCAGTGTTGGAGGGCCGGGGCAGCCCCAGCATTTT,CASSVGGPGQPQHF,.,TRBV27,.,TRBJ1-5
TGCGCCAGCAGCTCCGGACAGGGGGCAGTTTCTGGGGCCAACGTCCTGACTTTC,CASSSGQGAVSGANVLTF,TRBD1,TRBV5-1,.,TRBJ2-6
TGCGCCAGCAGCTTGACAGGGGTTGATCCTGAAAAACTGTTTTTT,CASSLTGVDPEKLFF,TRBD1,TRBV5-1,many,TRBJ1-4
TGTGCCGGCAGCTTCCCTCGGTTTGGGGACTACTCCTACAATGAGCAGTTCTTC,CAGSFPRFGDYSYNEQFF,TRBD2,TRBV7-9,.,TRBJ2-1
TGTGCCAGCAGTGTAGGGGGCACCAGGTTACAGTACTTC,CASSVGGTRLQYF,TRBD1,TRBV12-3/TRBV12-4,.,TRBJ2-7